These 7 T cell receptor beta chains originate from one sample sequenced in a study of control samples from healthy donors and cancer patients. Profiled with immunoSEQ multiplex PCR; TCRdb holds only in-frame clones, not every one. The top ten clones hold about 1.4% of a sample with approximately 170,000 clones, around 90% of them seen once. The source material was blood. These receptors were collected from a man under 40 in good health.

J is TRBJ1-4 and V is TRBV6-5; D is perhaps TRBD1 (5 bases). Germline V gives CDR1 MNHEY, CDR2 SVGAGI. V was shortened by 7 bases and J by 4 bases, with 16 bases between the two germline ends. This CDR3 has 15 residues. CDR3 nucleotide sequence: TGTGCCAGCAAATATTCTTCAGGGATTAATGAAAAACTGTTTTTT. Translating gives CASKYSSGINEKLFF.

CDR3 sequence reads: CASSLQPAEIFTDTQYF. The CDR3 nucleotides are TGTGCCAGCAGCTTGCAACCCGCAGAGATTTTCACAGATACGCAGTATTTT. The V gene is TRBV5-5, the J gene TRBJ2-3, with unresolved D. The CDR3 extends over 17 amino acids. V was clipped by 1 base and J by 2 bases, with 17 bases between them. Looked up from germline, CDR1 is SGHKS and CDR2 is YYEKEE (reference sequence).

The chain links TRBV30 to TRBJ2-6; 7 bases are a match to TRBD1. The V and J ends lost 5 bases and 0 bases, in that order; junction bases with no gene match: 10. Germline loops: CDR1 GTSNPN, CDR2 SVGIG (reference sequence). This CDR3 has 17 amino acids. CDR3 in amino acids: CAWHAGTASSGANVLTF. Written as DNA, the CDR3 is TGTGCCTGGCACGCCGGGACAGCTAGCTCTGGGGCCAACGTCCTGACTTTC. Using reference TRBV30 and TRBJ2-6 for the parts outside the CDR3, the full variable domain is SQTIHQWPATLVQPVGSPLSLECTVEGTSNPNLYWYRQAAGRGLQLLFYSVGIGQISSEVPQNLSASRPQDRQFILSSKKLLLSDSGFYLCAWHAGTASSGANVLTFGAGSRLTVL.

The chain has TRBV4-2 and TRBJ2-1; 9 bases are shared with TRBD2. V lost 3 bases, J lost 4 bases, and 10 bases stayed unmatched. CDR1 LGHNA and CDR2 YNFKEQ come from the germline V gene. The CDR3 totals 17 residues. CDR3 residues: CASSQATGSGSYNEQFF. The DNA of the CDR3 is TGTGCCAGCAGCCAGGCAACAGGTAGCGGGAGTTACAATGAGCAGTTCTTC.

The chain uses TRBV6-4 and TRBJ1-1, with D hard to call. The ends were cut back, 5 bases at V and 1 base at J, with 8 bases in the middle. Germline lookup yields CDR1 MRHNA and CDR2 SNTAGT. This CDR3 is built from 13 residues. The CDR3, as DNA: TGTGCCAGCAGTCCTGGGGAGAACACTGAAGCTTTCTTT. Protein product: CASSPGENTEAFF.

This chain links TRBV19 with TRBJ1-4; D not resolved. Per germline, CDR1 LNHDA and CDR2 SQIVND (reference sequence). CDR3 length: 16 amino acids. The V end was cut by 6 bases, the J end by 0 bases, with 14 bases between. CDR3 sequence reads: CASRVRVFATNEKLFF. The DNA of the CDR3 is TGTGCCAGTAGGGTTCGGGTCTTTGCAACTAATGAAAAACTGTTTTTT.

The V gene is TRBV12-3 or TRBV12-4, the J gene TRBJ2-5; D perhaps matches TRBD2 (5 bases). The CDR3 sequence is 13 residues long. Trimming cost V 6 bases and J 1 base, with 9 bases left between them. Written as DNA, the CDR3 is TGTGCCAGCAGGTGGAGCGGCCAAGAGACCCAGTACTTC. Translating it yields CASRWSGQETQYF.